This is a list of T cell receptor beta chains from one sample in a study. The table came from immunoSEQ multiplex PCR; TCRdb's copy has only in-frame clones and leaves some out. The sample has 68,000 or so clones, just under 95% seen once. Sequencing was performed on PBMCs. Receptors originate from a man aged 35 to 55 with rheumatoid arthritis. The CDR3 runs from the conserved cysteine through the conserved F or W. A D gene is named only where the DNA matches it firmly. Size is stated for part of the rows, as once, few or many counts, or as a class when the clone is expanded.

TRBV5-5,TRBD1,-,TRBJ1-1,TGTGCCAGCAGCTTGCAGGGGGACACTGAAGCTTTCTTT,CASSLQGDTEAFF
TRBV9,TRBD1,-,TRBJ1-2,TGTGCCAGCAGCGCAACAGGGGAAGGCTACACCTTC,CASSATGEGYTF
TRBV6-6,TRBD1,-,TRBJ2-2,TGTGCCAGCAGTTACGGGGACAGGGTAACCGGGGAGCTGTTTTTT,CASSYGDRVTGELFF
TRBV18,TRBD1,-,TRBJ2-7,TGTGCCAGCTCAACGGGACAGGGAGGTTACGAGCAGTACTTC,CASSTGQGGYEQYF
TRBV3-1/TRBV3-2,-,-,TRBJ1-1,TGTGCCAGCAGCCAAGTTTGGGGGTGGAACACTGAAGCTTTCTTT,CASSQVWGWNTEAFF
TRBV6-6,-,-,TRBJ1-1,TGTGCCAGCTGTAACACCATGAACACTGAAGCTTTCTTT,CASCNTMNTEAFF
TRBV5-5,-,-,TRBJ2-7,TGTGCCAGCAGACGGGACTCTTCCTACGAGCAGTACTTC,CASRRDSSYEQYF
TRBV18,-,-,TRBJ2-6,TGTGCCAGCTCACAGATCCCCGGCTCTGGGGCCAACGTCCTGACTTTC,CASSQIPGSGANVLTF
TRBV5-1,-,-,TRBJ2-3,TGCGCCAGCAGCTTCGGGCCCTCTGTAGATACGCAGTATTTT,CASSFGPSVDTQYF
TRBV6-5,-,-,TRBJ2-7,TGTGCCAGCAGTTACTCGATATATGGGGGCTACGAGCAGTACTTC,CASSYSIYGGYEQYF
TRBV20-1,TRBD2,-,TRBJ2-7,TGCAGTGCTAGTGAACGTAGCGGGACCTACGAGCAGTACTTC,CSASERSGTYEQYF
TRBV4-3,-,-,TRBJ1-4,TGCGCCAGCAGCCAGGGACGGCCTGCAACTAATGAAAAACTGTTTTTT,CASSQGRPATNEKLFF
TRBV6-2/TRBV6-3,TRBD2,-,TRBJ2-7,TGTGCCAGCAGTTACGGACTAGCGGGAGGGCCTGGAATAGAGCAGTACTTC,CASSYGLAGGPGIEQYF
TRBV10-1,TRBD1,-,TRBJ1-6,TGCGCCAGCAGTGAGTCTCGGACAGGGAGTAATTCACCCCTCCACTTT,CASSESRTGSNSPLHF
TRBV6-5,-,-,TRBJ1-1,TGTGCCAGCACGGATGGCAGAGAAGCTTTCTTT,CASTDGREAFF
TRBV24-1,TRBD1,-,TRBJ2-7,TGTGCCACCAGTGATCACAGGGGGCGGGAGCAGTACTTC,CATSDHRGREQYF
TRBV11-3,-,-,TRBJ1-1,TGTGCCAGCAGCCCCTCCTGGGACACTGAAGCTTTCTTT,CASSPSWDTEAFF
TRBV30,-,-,TRBJ1-2,TGTGCCTGGAGTGTACGGTCCGGATTAGCTAACTATGGCTACACCTTC,CAWSVRSGLANYGYTF
TRBV12-5,TRBD1,-,TRBJ2-3,TGTGCTAGTGGCACCGGACAGGGGTACACAGATACGCAGTATTTT,CASGTGQGYTDTQYF
TRBV9,TRBD2,-,TRBJ2-1,TGTGCCAGCAGCCCCCGGGGGGACAATGAGCAGTTCTTC,CASSPRGDNEQFF
TRBV4-1,-,-,TRBJ2-3,TGCGCCAGCAGCCAAGATCCGGCTCAGGGGGATACGCAGTATTTT,CASSQDPAQGDTQYF
TRBV6-5,-,-,TRBJ2-7,TGTGCCAGCAGGAGGACGGCAAACTCCTACGAGCAGTACTTC,CASRRTANSYEQYF
TRBV2,-,-,TRBJ2-3,TGTGCCAGCAGTGAACTCAGGGGAACAGATACGCAGTATTTT,CASSELRGTDTQYF
TRBV18,-,-,TRBJ2-3,TGTGCCAGCTCACCACCTCAGAGCGGCACAGATACGCAGTATTTT,CASSPPQSGTDTQYF
TRBV7-8,-,-,TRBJ1-2,TGTGCCAGCAGCTCCAACTATGGCTACACCTTC,CASSSNYGYTF
TRBV7-6,TRBD1,-,TRBJ2-7,TGTGCCAGCAGCTCCCGGGACAGGGTTTACGAGCAGTACTTC,CASSSRDRVYEQYF
TRBV28,-,-,TRBJ1-1,TGTGCCAGCAGTTATACCACCGAGGCTGAAGCTTTCTTT,CASSYTTEAEAFF
TRBV2,TRBD2,once,TRBJ2-3,TGTGCCAGCAGCGAGACCGGGACTAGCGGGAGCGATACGCAGTATTTT,CASSETGTSGSDTQYF
TRBV7-3,-,-,TRBJ2-3,TGTGCCAGCAGCTTAACCCTGAGGGGCACAGATACGCAGTATTTT,CASSLTLRGTDTQYF
TRBV7-8,-,-,TRBJ2-1,TGTGCCAGCAGCTTGAGACAGGCCTCCTACAATGAGCAGTTCTTC,CASSLRQASYNEQFF
TRBV6-5,-,-,TRBJ2-7,TGTGCCAGCAGGACGTCCGTGCAGGGCCTGTGGGAGCAGTACTTC,CASRTSVQGLWEQYF
TRBV10-1,TRBD1,-,TRBJ2-3,TGCGCCAGCAGTGAGCATCAGGGGGCGGCAGATACGCAGTATTTT,CASSEHQGAADTQYF
TRBV18,-,-,TRBJ2-2,TGTGCCAGCTCACAACGACAAAACCCGAACACCGGGGAGCTGTTTTTT,CASSQRQNPNTGELFF
TRBV3-1/TRBV3-2,-,-,TRBJ1-4,TGTGCCAGCAGTCAGAGGGGGGGGGTTGGTGAAAAACTGTTTTTT,CASSQRGGVGEKLFF
TRBV7-2,TRBD2,once,TRBJ2-3,TGTGCCAGCAGCTCGATGGGGACTAGCGGGGGGTTTAAGGCAGATACGCAGTATTTT,CASSSMGTSGGFKADTQYF
TRBV5-4,-,-,TRBJ1-2,TGTGCCAGCAGCTTGGACCGGGGGCCAAACTATGGCTACACCTTC,CASSLDRGPNYGYTF
TRBV28,-,-,TRBJ1-1,TGTGCCAGCAGTTCCCCCGGGCCCGTCAACACTGAAGCTTTCTTT,CASSSPGPVNTEAFF
TRBV6-5,TRBD1,-,TRBJ2-5,TGTGCCAGCAGTTTGACAGGGGCCCAGGGGACCCAGTACTTC,CASSLTGAQGTQYF
TRBV9,TRBD1,-,TRBJ2-7,TGTGCCAGCAGCGTAGGCGACAGGGGCCTCGGGCAGTACTTC,CASSVGDRGLGQYF
TRBV12-3/TRBV12-4,-,-,TRBJ1-2,TGTGCCAGCAGTCCCCTCAATGGCTACACCTTC,CASSPLNGYTF
TRBV7-2,TRBD2,-,TRBJ2-1,TGTGCCAGCAGCTCGACACTAGCGGGAGGGTTACAGAGTGAGCAGTTCTTC,CASSSTLAGGLQSEQFF
TRBV5-6,TRBD1,-,TRBJ2-7,TGTGCCAGCAGCATCCGACAGGGGCAAACCTTAAGGCAGTACTTC,CASSIRQGQTLRQYF
TRBV30,-,-,TRBJ1-5,TGTGCCTGGAGTGTAGCGGGGGCCTTACAGCCCCAGCATTTT,CAWSVAGALQPQHF
TRBV19,-,-,TRBJ2-3,TGTGCCAGTAGCAGGTTGGTAGGGGAAGATACGCAGTATTTT,CASSRLVGEDTQYF
TRBV9,-,-,TRBJ2-7,TGTGCCAGCAGCGTAGCTGGGGGACACGAGCAGTACTTC,CASSVAGGHEQYF
TRBV18,TRBD1,-,TRBJ2-3,TGTGCCAGCTCACCGGGCAGGGACAGGGGCACAGATACGCAGTATTTT,CASSPGRDRGTDTQYF
TRBV19,-,-,TRBJ2-2,TGTGCCAGTAACCCCAGGGGGGGTTCCACCGGGGAGCTGTTTTTT,CASNPRGGSTGELFF
TRBV7-9,-,-,TRBJ2-2,TGTGCCAGCAGCTTAGCACAGGTGTCCGGGGAGCTGTTTTTT,CASSLAQVSGELFF
TRBV9,-,-,TRBJ1-4,TGTGCCAGCAGCGTAGGGCAGGGAAGAGTTACTGAAAAACTGTTTTTT,CASSVGQGRVTEKLFF
TRBV11-2,TRBD1,-,TRBJ2-1,TGTGCCAGCAGCCCCAAGACCCGGGACAGGGGGAACAATGAGCAGTTCTTC,CASSPKTRDRGNNEQFF
TRBV9,-,-,TRBJ2-7,TGTGCCAGCAGCTCCACCGGCTCCCTATCTGGAGAGCAGTACTTC,CASSSTGSLSGEQYF
TRBV2,-,-,TRBJ1-4,TGTGCCAGCAGCGTAACAGGGTTGGGTAATGAAAAACTGTTTTTT,CASSVTGLGNEKLFF
TRBV11-2,-,-,TRBJ1-2,TGTGCCAGCAGCTTAGATGCCAGCGGCCGGGTTAACTATGGCTACACCTTC,CASSLDASGRVNYGYTF
TRBV28,TRBD2,-,TRBJ2-7,TGTGCCAGCAGTTTAATCACTGGAGCGGGAGTAAGTCGGTACTTC,CASSLITGAGVSRYF
TRBV5-1,TRBD1,-,TRBJ1-4,TGCGCCAGCAGCCTAGGACAGGTTGGGAAAACTAATGAAAAACTGTTTTTT,CASSLGQVGKTNEKLFF
TRBV6-5,-,-,TRBJ2-7,TGTGCCAGCAGTTACTCGCTGGGGGCATCCTACGAGCAGTACTTC,CASSYSLGASYEQYF
TRBV5-5,TRBD2,-,TRBJ2-1,TGTGCCAGCAGCGCCGGACTAGCGGGGGGGGTCCCCTACAATGAGCAGTTCTTC,CASSAGLAGGVPYNEQFF
TRBV7-2,-,-,TRBJ2-7,TGTGCCAGCAGCTCGCCTATCTCCTACGAGCAGTACTTC,CASSSPISYEQYF
TRBV4-3,TRBD2,once,TRBJ2-1,TGCGCCAGCAGCCAAGATGGTAGCGGGGCCTACAATGAGCAGTTCTTC,CASSQDGSGAYNEQFF